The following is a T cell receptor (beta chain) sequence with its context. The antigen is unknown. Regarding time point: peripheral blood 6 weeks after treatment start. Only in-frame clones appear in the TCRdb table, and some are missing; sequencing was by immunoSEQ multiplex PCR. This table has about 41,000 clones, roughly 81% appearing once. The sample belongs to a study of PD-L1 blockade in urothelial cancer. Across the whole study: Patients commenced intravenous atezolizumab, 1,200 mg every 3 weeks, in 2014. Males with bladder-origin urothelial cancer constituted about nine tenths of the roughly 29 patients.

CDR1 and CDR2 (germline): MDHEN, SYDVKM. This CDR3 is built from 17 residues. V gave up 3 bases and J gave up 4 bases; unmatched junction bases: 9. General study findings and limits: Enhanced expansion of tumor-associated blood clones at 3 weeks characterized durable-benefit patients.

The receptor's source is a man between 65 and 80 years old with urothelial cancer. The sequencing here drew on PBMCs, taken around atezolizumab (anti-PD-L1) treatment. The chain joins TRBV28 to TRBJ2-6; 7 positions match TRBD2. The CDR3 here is CASSFKRETLGANVLTF. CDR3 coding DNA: TGTGCCAGCAGTTTCAAGCGGGAAACGCTCGGGGCCAACGTCCTGACTTTC. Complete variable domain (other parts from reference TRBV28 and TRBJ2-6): DVKVTQSSRYLVKRTGEKVFLECVQDMDHENMFWYRQDPGLGLRLIYFSYDVKMKEKGDIPEGYSVSREKKERFSLILESASTNQTSMYLCASSFKRETLGANVLTFGAGSRLTVL.